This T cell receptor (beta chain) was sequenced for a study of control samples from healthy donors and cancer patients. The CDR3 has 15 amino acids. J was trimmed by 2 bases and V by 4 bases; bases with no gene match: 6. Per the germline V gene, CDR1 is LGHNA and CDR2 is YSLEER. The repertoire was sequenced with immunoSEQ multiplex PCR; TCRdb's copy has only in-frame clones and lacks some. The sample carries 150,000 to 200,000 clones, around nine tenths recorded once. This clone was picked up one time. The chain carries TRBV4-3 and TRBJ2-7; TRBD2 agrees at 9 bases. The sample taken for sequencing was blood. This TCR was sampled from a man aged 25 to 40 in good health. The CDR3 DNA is TGCGCCAGCAGCCTGACAGCGGGGGGCCCCTACGAGCAGTACTTC. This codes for CASSLTAGGPYEQYF.